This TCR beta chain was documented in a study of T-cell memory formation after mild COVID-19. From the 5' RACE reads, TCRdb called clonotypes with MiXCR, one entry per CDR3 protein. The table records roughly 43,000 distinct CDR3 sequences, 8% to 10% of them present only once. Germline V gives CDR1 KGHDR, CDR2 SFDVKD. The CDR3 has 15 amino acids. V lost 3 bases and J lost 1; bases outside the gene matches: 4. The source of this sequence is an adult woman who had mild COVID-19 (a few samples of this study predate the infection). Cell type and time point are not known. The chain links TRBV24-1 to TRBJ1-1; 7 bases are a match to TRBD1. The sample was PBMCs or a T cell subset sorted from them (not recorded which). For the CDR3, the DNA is TGTGCCACCAGTGATACAGGGGCTGGGAACACTGAAGCTTTCTTT. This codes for CATSDTGAGNTEAFF.